The clone carrying this T cell receptor beta chain was recorded a few times. The V gene lost 4 bases and the J gene lost 9 bases, with 13 bases spanning the gap. Germline V gene lookup returns CDR1 DFQATT and CDR2 SNEGSKA (reference sequence). The length of the CDR3 is 12 residues. This sample was taken from a study of T-cell reconstitution after alpha-beta-depleted transplantation in children. Unique molecular identifiers were used to barcode this TCRbeta library. MiXCR, run by TCRdb on the PCR reads, gives a single entry per CDR3 protein. The sample consists of more than 250,000 distinct CDR3 sequences, 9.9% of them appearing once.

The receptor was derived from a human donor who donated a stem cell graft to a child with SCID. This material consisted of PBMCs from the stem cell graft donor, taken from the stem cell graft. V is TRBV20-1 and J is TRBJ2-1; possible D gene TRBD2, 6 bases. In DNA, the CDR3 is TGCAGTGCTACACAGGCGGGGAGTGAGCAGTTCTTC. This gives the protein CSATQAGSEQFF.